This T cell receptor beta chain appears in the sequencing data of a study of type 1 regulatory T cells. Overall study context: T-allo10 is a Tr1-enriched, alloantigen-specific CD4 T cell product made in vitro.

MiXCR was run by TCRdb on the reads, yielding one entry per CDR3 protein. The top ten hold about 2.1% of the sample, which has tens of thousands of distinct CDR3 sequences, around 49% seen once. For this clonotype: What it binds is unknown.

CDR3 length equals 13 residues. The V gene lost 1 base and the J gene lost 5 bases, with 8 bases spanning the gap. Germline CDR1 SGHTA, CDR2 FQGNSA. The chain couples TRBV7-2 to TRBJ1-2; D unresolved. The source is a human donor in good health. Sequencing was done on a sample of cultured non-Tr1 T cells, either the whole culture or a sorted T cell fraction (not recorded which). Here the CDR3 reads CASSLGPEYGYTF. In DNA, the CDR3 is TGTGCCAGCAGCTTAGGCCCGGAATATGGCTACACCTTC.